These 25 T cell receptor beta chains came from one sample sequenced in a study of cytomegalovirus exposure and HLA in healthy donors. Libraries were prepared by immunoSEQ multiplex PCR; TCRdb keeps only in-frame clonotypes and omits some of them. The sample gives 130,000 to 150,000 clones, approximately 90% of which show up once; over 5% is in the top ten. What was sequenced was PBMCs. These receptors were taken from a woman aged 30 to 39 in good health and CMV-seropositive.

CDR3 sequence reads: CASSLDYRQETQYF. The CDR3 nucleotides are TGTGCCAGCAGCTTAGATTACAGACAAGAGACCCAGTACTTC. The chain recombines TRBV7-9 with TRBJ2-5; no clear D. Germline values: CDR1 SEHNR, CDR2 FQNEAQ (reference sequence). Trimming shortened V by 1 base and J by 2 bases, and 8 bases separated the two germline ends. The CDR3 contains 14 residues.

The chain uses TRBV18 and TRBJ2-7, with D perhaps TRBD1 (7 bases). Trimming left V 3 bases short and J 2 bases short, with 26 bases between. The CDR3 has 19 residues. The germline V gene has CDR1 KGHSH and CDR2 LQKENI. The CDR3 DNA reads TGTGCCAGCTCACCGAGTAGGGGGCGCGAGGCTAGCGTACCCTACGAGCAGTACTTC. This gives the protein CASSPSRGREASVPYEQYF.

This clone was observed once. The chain uses TRBV2 and TRBJ2-6; D perhaps matches TRBD1 (6 bases). The CDR3 sequence is 15 residues long. V gave up 7 bases and J gave up 4 bases, with 14 bases separating them. Germline V lookup: CDR1 SNHLY, CDR2 FYNNEI. CDR3 coding DNA: TGTGCCAGCACCAGGGCAGGGGCCGGGGCCAACGTCCTGACTTTC. Protein product: CASTRAGAGANVLTF.

The J gene is TRBJ2-1, the V gene TRBV9; TRBD2 matches at 9 bases. From germline, CDR1 is SGDLS and CDR2 YYNGEE. This CDR3 spans 14 amino acids. Trimming at V came to 6 bases and at J to 6 bases, leaving 7 bases not matched to a gene. The CDR3 nucleotides read TGTGCCAGCAACCTAGCGGGATCTTTCAATGAGCAGTTCTTC. Protein: CASNLAGSFNEQFF.

The CDR3 nucleotides read TGTGCCAGCAGGTCGGCTAGCGGGACCTACGAGCAGTACTTC. Protein product: CASRSASGTYEQYF. This rearrangement joins TRBV6-6 to TRBJ2-7; 9 nucleotides match TRBD2. Germline loops: CDR1 MNHNY, CDR2 SVGAGI (reference sequence). The length of the CDR3 is 14 residues. Trimming took 6 bases from V and 2 from J; bases not matched to a gene: 5.

The chain joins TRBV2 to TRBJ2-7; perhaps TRBD1 as D (5 bases). The CDR3 totals 14 residues. Trimming cost V 5 bases and J 2 bases, with 13 bases left between them. Germline loops: CDR1 SNHLY, CDR2 FYNNEI. CDR3 protein: CASSSTGLPYEQYF. The CDR3 nucleotides are TGTGCCAGCAGTAGTACAGGTTTGCCCTACGAGCAGTACTTC.

V gene TRBV5-6 combines with J gene TRBJ1-3; D uncertain. CDR3 length equals 15 residues. CDR1 and CDR2 from the germline V gene are SGHDT and YYEEEE. V was trimmed by 0 bases and J by 0 bases, leaving 7 bases between them. The CDR3: CASSLDPRSGNTIYF. For the CDR3, the DNA is TGTGCCAGCAGCTTGGATCCCCGCTCTGGAAACACCATATATTTT.

V gene TRBV13 combines with J gene TRBJ1-1; 7 bases agree with TRBD1. The CDR3 has 11 amino acids. Germline values: CDR1 PRHDT, CDR2 FYEKMQ (reference sequence). V trimming: 3 bases; J trimming: 8 bases; junction bases outside the gene matches: 0. CDR3 coding DNA: TGTGCCAGCAGCTTGGACAGGGAAGCTTTCTTT. Translated: CASSLDREAFF.

Here the CDR3 DNA reads TGTGCCAGCAGCCAAGACGACCTGGGAGGGGACGATGAGCAGTTCTTC. Its translation is CASSQDDLGGDDEQFF. The genes are TRBV4-2 and TRBJ2-1; 7 positions match TRBD2. Trimming cost V 0 bases and J 8 bases; bases outside gene matches: 10. This CDR3 is 16 amino acids long. Germline loops: CDR1 LGHNA, CDR2 YNFKEQ.

This clone was seen only once. The chain uses TRBV7-2 and TRBJ2-2; D not certain. The V and J ends lost 5 bases and 4 bases respectively, with 5 bases between them. Germline V lookup: CDR1 SGHTA, CDR2 FQGNSA. The CDR3 contains 12 residues. DNA of the CDR3: TGTGCCAGCAGCGTATTCACCGGGGAGCTGTTTTTT. Its protein product is CASSVFTGELFF. Based on the CDR3 plus reference TRBV7-2 and TRBJ2-2, the full variable domain is GAGVSQSPSNKVTEKGKDVELRCDPISGHTALYWYRQSLGQGLEFLIYFQGNSAPDKSGLPSDRFSAERTGGSVSTLTIQRTQQEDSAVYLCASSVFTGELFFGEGSRLTVL.

This clone appeared a few times. The V call is TRBV28, the J call TRBJ1-2; no reliable D call. Trimming left V 3 bases short and J 8 bases short, with 16 bases between. From germline, CDR1 is MDHEN and CDR2 SYDVKM. This CDR3 is built from 14 residues. DNA for the CDR3: TGTGCCAGCAGTTTCGTCGTCCCCACGAGGGGCTACACCTTC. It yields the protein CASSFVVPTRGYTF.

The chain joins TRBV2 to TRBJ1-4; the D gene is possibly TRBD1 (6 bases). The length of the CDR3 is 16 residues. Between the trimmed V and J ends, which lost 5 bases and 5 bases, there was a span of 18 bases. Germline CDR1 is SNHLY and CDR2 is FYNNEI. The CDR3 nucleotides read TGTGCCAGCAGTACAGGGTCCTACGGTTCAAATGAAAAACTGTTTTTT. Translation gives CASSTGSYGSNEKLFF. The full variable domain, in which reference TRBV2 and TRBJ1-4 provide the parts outside the CDR3, is EPEVTQTPSHQVTQMGQEVILRCVPISNHLYFYWYRQILGQKVEFLVSFYNNEISEKSEIFDDQFSVERPDGSNFTLKIRSTKLEDSAMYFCASSTGSYGSNEKLFFGSGTQLSVL.

The chain joins TRBV27 to TRBJ2-2; 7 bases line up with TRBD1. With 2 bases clipped from V and 7 bases from J, the junction kept 10 bases outside the gene matches. In germline, CDR1 is MNHEY, CDR2 SMNVEV (reference sequence). CDR3 length: 16 residues. The CDR3 here is CASSLLRQGVVGELFF. The CDR3 bases are TGTGCCAGCAGTTTACTGCGGCAGGGGGTGGTCGGGGAGCTGTTTTTT.

This chain uses TRBV6-6 with TRBJ2-1; tentatively, D is TRBD1 (6 bases). V dropped 0 bases and J dropped 5 bases, with 8 bases sitting between them. The germline gives CDR1 MNHNY, CDR2 SVGAGI (reference sequence). The CDR3 sequence is 14 residues long. As DNA, the CDR3 is TGTGCCAGCAGTTACTCGGGACAAGACAATGAGCAGTTCTTC. Translated, it gives CASSYSGQDNEQFF.

CDR3 sequence reads: CASSLGLSYNEQFF. As DNA, the CDR3 is TGTGCCAGCAGCTTAGGGCTATCGTACAATGAGCAGTTCTTC. The V gene is TRBV7-3, the J gene TRBJ2-1; D gene unclear. The CDR3 extends over 14 amino acids. Germline lookup yields CDR1 SGHTA and CDR2 FQGTGA. V lost 2 bases and J 4 bases, leaving 9 bases between the germline ends.

This clone was found once. J is TRBJ1-1 and V is TRBV25-1, with no clear D. Trimming cost V 4 bases and J 7 bases, with 16 bases left between them. Germline V gene lookup returns CDR1 MGHDK and CDR2 SYGVNS. The length of the CDR3 is 14 residues. CDR3 nucleotides: TGTGCCAGCAGTGGATCACTGGAGACGAATGAAGCTTTCTTT. It yields the protein CASSGSLETNEAFF.

In DNA form, the CDR3 reads TGTGCCATCAGTGGACTAGCGGGAGGCCCCCCCCTCCACGAGCAGTACTTC. Translated, it gives CAISGLAGGPPLHEQYF. V and J are TRBV10-3 and TRBJ2-7, with TRBD2 identical over 13 bases. Per the germline V gene, CDR1 is ENHRY and CDR2 is SYGVKD. This CDR3 contains 17 residues. V lost 4 bases, J lost 5 bases, and 11 bases stayed unmatched.

The V and J genes are TRBV28 and TRBJ1-5, with a possible D match to TRBD1 (5 bases). The V end was cut by 9 bases, the J end by 0 bases, with 18 bases between. This CDR3 is built from 16 residues. Germline CDR1 is MDHEN and CDR2 is SYDVKM. The CDR3 DNA reads as TGTGCCAGTTTGGGTTTGGGGGGACTTAGCAATCAGCCCCAGCATTTT. Residues: CASLGLGGLSNQPQHF.

In nucleotides, the CDR3 is TGTGCCAGCAGCATTGACAGGGGTTCACCCCTCCACTTT. It translates to CASSIDRGSPLHF. This chain joins TRBV5-4 and TRBJ1-6; TRBD1 agrees at 8 bases. The length of the CDR3 is 13 residues. V trimming: 4 bases; J trimming: 9 bases; junction bases outside the gene matches: 3. Germline CDR1 and CDR2: SGHNT and YYREEE (reference sequence).

V is TRBV28 and J is TRBJ1-4; 8 bases align to TRBD1. This CDR3 is built from 15 residues. Unmatched junction bases numbered 10, after V lost 5 bases and J lost 8 bases. Germline-derived CDR1 and CDR2 are MDHEN and SYDVKM. The CDR3 reads CASSPGTGRGEKLFF. Here the CDR3 DNA reads TGTGCCAGCAGTCCCGGGACAGGTCGCGGGGAAAAACTGTTTTTT.

The CDR3 DNA sequence: TGTGCCAGCAGGGGCATTGGGAGTCAGCCCCAGCATTTT. Translation gives CASRGIGSQPQHF. The chain recombines TRBV2 with TRBJ1-5; D unclear. Trimming took 6 bases from V and 6 from J, leaving 12 bases between them. Germline values: CDR1 SNHLY, CDR2 FYNNEI. This CDR3 contains 13 residues.

This chain links TRBV19 with TRBJ2-7; D is possibly TRBD1 (6 bases). The CDR3 extends over 13 amino acids. The germline V gene encodes CDR1 LNHDA and CDR2 SQIVND (reference sequence). V was clipped by 4 bases and J by 3 bases, with 10 bases between them. CDR3 in amino acids: CASSRGPSYEQYF. The CDR3, as DNA: TGTGCCAGTAGTAGGGGGCCCAGCTACGAGCAGTACTTC.

The chain combines TRBV4-1 with TRBJ1-2; the D gene is possibly TRBD1 (6 bases). Trimming removed 3 bases from V and 4 bases from J, with 15 bases in between. Germline V gene lookup returns CDR1 MGHRA and CDR2 YSYEKL. This CDR3 is built from 15 residues. DNA for the CDR3: TGCGCCAGCAGCCAGGGGCGGACAGTCAGCTATGGCTACACCTTC. Translating gives CASSQGRTVSYGYTF.

This chain connects TRBV4-1 to TRBJ2-1, with D perhaps matching TRBD1 (6 bases). The CDR3 loop spans 12 amino acids. The ends were cut back, 3 bases at V and 13 bases at J, with 13 bases in the middle. CDR1 is MGHRA and CDR2 is YSYEKL in the germline V gene. In DNA, the CDR3 is TGCGCCAGCAGCCATCATGGGGGCGGCCAGTTCTTC. Amino acid sequence: CASSHHGGGQFF.

CDR3 amino acids: CASTFSQGAGEQYF. DNA of the CDR3: TGTGCCAGCACCTTCAGCCAGGGGGCGGGCGAGCAGTACTTC. The chain joins TRBV6-5 to TRBJ2-7, with 8 bases that match TRBD1. CDR3 length: 14 residues. The trim removed 7 bases at V and 6 bases at J, leaving 11 bases unmatched. CDR1 is MNHEY and CDR2 is SVGAGI in the germline V gene.